Listed below are T cell receptor beta chains from one sample, sequenced in a study of blood T cell repertoires in COVID-19. The method was immunoSEQ multiplex PCR; TCRdb's version includes in-frame clones alone and lacks a portion of them. The sample lists 90,000 to 140,000 clones, about 76% occurring once. The sample comprised peripheral blood. Receptor source: an older man with acute or convalescent COVID-19. Both conserved end residues are part of each CDR3. A D gene is named only where the DNA matches it firmly. Only part of the rows carry a size: once, few, many, or a class if the clone is expanded.

V	J	size	D	CDR3	DNA
TRBV5-4	TRBJ1-5	.	.	CASSLGGSNQPQHF	TGTGCCAGCAGCTTGGGGGGCAGTAATCAGCCCCAGCATTTT
TRBV3-1/TRBV3-2	TRBJ2-1	.	TRBD2	CASSHLSPGGTDEQFF	TGTGCCAGCAGCCATCTAAGCCCGGGAGGGACCGATGAGCAGTTCTTC
TRBV4-1	TRBJ2-3	once	TRBD1	CASSRGTGGTDTQYF	TGCGCCAGCAGCCGAGGGACAGGGGGCACAGATACGCAGTATTTT
TRBV5-1	TRBJ2-1	.	TRBD2	CASSLGGTSGNNEQFF	TGCGCCAGCAGCTTGGGCGGGACTAGCGGGAATAATGAGCAGTTCTTC
TRBV29-1	TRBJ2-7	.	TRBD2	CSAELTSGEQYF	TGCAGCGCCGAACTCACTAGCGGCGAGCAGTACTTC
TRBV6-2/TRBV6-3	TRBJ1-5	.	TRBD1	CASSVTGGSQPQHF	TGTGCCAGCAGCGTAACAGGGGGCAGTCAGCCCCAGCATTTT
TRBV5-1	TRBJ2-7	.	.	CASSLLSVGYEQYF	TGCGCCAGCAGCTTGCTAAGCGTCGGCTACGAGCAGTACTTC
TRBV27	TRBJ1-5	few	.	CASSLYSSNQPQHF	TGTGCCAGCAGTTTATACAGTAGCAATCAGCCCCAGCATTTT
TRBV19	TRBJ2-3	once	TRBD1	CASSTGQGEDTQYF	TGTGCCAGTAGTACCGGACAGGGGGAAGATACGCAGTATTTT
TRBV10-1	TRBJ1-2	few	.	CASILRGEAYGYTF	TGCGCCAGCATTCTTAGGGGTGAGGCTTATGGCTACACCTTC
TRBV7-9	TRBJ1-1	few	.	CASSLGRGETEAFF	TGTGCCAGCAGCTTAGGCAGGGGCGAGACTGAAGCTTTCTTT
TRBV5-1	TRBJ1-1	once	TRBD1	CASSWTGMNTEAFF	TGCGCCAGCAGCTGGACAGGGATGAACACTGAAGCTTTCTTT
TRBV2	TRBJ2-3	.	.	CASSDGGTDTQYF	TGTGCCAGCAGTGACGGCGGGACGGATACGCAGTATTTT
TRBV2	TRBJ2-2	.	.	CASKLGVGFTGELFF	TGTGCCAGCAAGCTAGGGGTAGGCTTCACCGGGGAGCTGTTTTTT
TRBV18	TRBJ2-1	.	.	CASSLERNEQFF	TGTGCCAGCTCTCTCGAGAGGAATGAGCAGTTCTTC
TRBV6-2/TRBV6-3	TRBJ2-5	.	TRBD1	CASSYSGQGFIEQETQYF	TGTGCCAGCAGTTACTCGGGACAGGGTTTTATCGAGCAAGAGACCCAGTACTTC
TRBV30	TRBJ2-4	.	.	CAWSVQGDIQYF	TGTGCCTGGAGTGTTCAGGGTGACATTCAGTACTTC
TRBV24-1	TRBJ2-7	once	.	CATSDSRGAGYEQYF	TGTGCCACCAGTGATTCCAGGGGGGCGGGCTACGAGCAGTACTTC
TRBV5-1	TRBJ2-3	.	.	CASSFGGPRTDTQYF	TGCGCCAGCAGCTTCGGAGGTCCCCGCACAGATACGCAGTATTTT
TRBV6-5	TRBJ2-7	.	.	CASRPLLGEQYF	TGTGCCAGCAGACCACTTCTAGGCGAGCAGTACTTC
TRBV19	TRBJ2-5	.	TRBD1	CASSIRARGGVWETQYF	TGTGCCAGTAGTATAAGGGCCAGAGGGGGCGTCTGGGAGACCCAGTACTTC
TRBV5-8	TRBJ1-4	once	TRBD1	CASSWTGRYTNEKLFF	TGTGCCAGCAGCTGGACAGGGCGGTACACTAATGAAAAACTGTTTTTT
TRBV27	TRBJ2-7	.	.	CASSLGASYEQYF	TGTGCCAGCAGTTTAGGGGCCTCATACGAGCAGTACTTC
TRBV14	TRBJ1-2	.	.	CASSQVPGGRTTGYTF	TGTGCCAGCAGCCAAGTTCCCGGGGGGCGAACTACGGGCTACACCTTC
TRBV5-1	TRBJ2-5	.	.	CASSLLFENRGKTQYF	TGCGCCAGCAGCTTGCTTTTCGAAAATAGAGGGAAGACCCAGTACTTC
TRBV18	TRBJ2-6	.	.	CASSRERDTFSGANVLTF	TGTGCCAGCTCACGGGAGAGAGACACCTTCTCTGGGGCCAACGTCCTGACTTTC
TRBV20-1	TRBJ1-1	.	.	CSARKDGEAFF	TGCAGTGCTAGAAAAGACGGGGAAGCTTTCTTT
TRBV15	TRBJ2-2	once	.	CATSPPLNTGELFF	TGTGCCACCAGCCCCCCCTTAAACACCGGGGAGCTGTTTTTT
TRBV5-6	TRBJ2-1	.	.	CASSRTYNEQFF	TGTGCCAGCAGCCGTACTTACAATGAGCAGTTCTTC
TRBV28	TRBJ2-1	.	TRBD1	CASSSAGTGNNEQFF	TGTGCCAGCAGCTCGGCCGGGACAGGGAATAATGAGCAGTTCTTC
TRBV5-1	TRBJ1-3	.	.	CASSPTVSGNTIYF	TGCGCCAGCAGCCCAACGGTTTCTGGAAACACCATATATTTT
TRBV30	TRBJ1-1	.	.	CAWSVPRRDENKAFF	TGTGCCTGGAGTGTACCTAGGAGGGATGAAAATAAAGCTTTCTTT
TRBV2	TRBJ1-1	.	TRBD1	CASIKTGKVTEAFF	TGTGCCAGCATCAAGACAGGGAAGGTGACTGAAGCTTTCTTT
TRBV18	TRBJ2-3	.	.	CASSPATDTQYF	TGTGCCAGCTCACCGGCCACAGATACGCAGTATTTT
TRBV4-2	TRBJ2-3	.	TRBD2	CASSSGVRGADTQYF	TGTGCCAGCAGCAGCGGGGTTCGAGGGGCAGATACGCAGTATTTT
TRBV28	TRBJ2-2	.	.	CASSYPNTGELFF	TGTGCCAGCAGCTATCCGAACACCGGGGAGCTGTTTTTT
TRBV30	TRBJ1-3	.	.	CAWSANRVWAGNTIYF	TGTGCCTGGAGTGCAAACAGGGTTTGGGCTGGAAACACCATATATTTT
TRBV5-5	TRBJ2-1	.	TRBD1	CASSPDRGYNEQFF	TGTGCCAGCAGCCCGGACAGGGGCTACAATGAGCAGTTCTTC
TRBV5-6	TRBJ2-1	.	TRBD2	CASTLLADFYNEQFF	TGTGCCAGCACCCTACTAGCGGACTTCTACAATGAGCAGTTCTTC
TRBV29-1	TRBJ2-3	.	TRBD2	CSVEEGRLAGGTDTQYF	TGCAGCGTTGAAGAAGGGAGACTAGCGGGAGGGACAGATACGCAGTATTTT
TRBV7-2	TRBJ2-4	.	TRBD1	CASLDRDRAGKNIQYF	TGTGCCAGTCTGGACCGGGACAGGGCGGGCAAAAACATTCAGTACTTC
TRBV6-5	TRBJ1-1	few	.	CASSPPGLTEAFF	TGTGCCAGCAGTCCCCCCGGACTTACTGAAGCTTTCTTT
TRBV7-2	TRBJ2-7	.	.	CASSNPGRQNYEQYF	TGTGCCAGCAGCAACCCAGGGAGGCAGAACTACGAGCAGTACTTC
TRBV6-1	TRBJ2-7	once	TRBD2	CASSEATSGIAKQYF	TGTGCCAGCAGTGAAGCGACTAGCGGGATAGCCAAGCAGTACTTC
TRBV11-3	TRBJ2-1	.	.	CASSFESYNEQFF	TGTGCCAGCAGCTTTGAGTCCTACAATGAGCAGTTCTTC
TRBV3-1/TRBV3-2	TRBJ2-7	.	TRBD2	CASSRHTIGGGSYEQYF	TGTGCCAGCAGCCGCCATACCATTGGGGGGGGATCCTACGAGCAGTACTTC
TRBV2	TRBJ1-2	.	.	CASRPSGYGYTF	TGTGCCAGCAGGCCGTCGGGGTATGGCTACACCTTC
TRBV28	TRBJ2-7	.	.	CASSPGGTGRYEQYF	TGTGCCAGCAGCCCGGGAGGGACAGGGCGCTACGAGCAGTACTTC
TRBV7-3	TRBJ1-1	.	.	CASSAQGNTEAFF	TGTGCCAGCAGCGCACAGGGGAACACTGAAGCTTTCTTT
TRBV19	TRBJ1-1	.	TRBD1	CASLDRDTEAFF	TGTGCCAGTTTGGACAGGGACACTGAAGCTTTCTTT
TRBV28	TRBJ2-7	.	TRBD1	CASSLTGTGVGKQYF	TGTGCCAGCAGTTTGACCGGGACAGGGGTGGGTAAGCAGTACTTC
TRBV5-1	TRBJ2-7	.	.	CASSSGVGEQYF	TGCGCCAGCAGCTCCGGAGTCGGGGAGCAGTACTTC
TRBV2	TRBJ2-2	once	.	CASSGQGYTGELFF	TGTGCCAGCAGTGGCCAGGGGTACACCGGGGAGCTGTTTTTT
TRBV28	TRBJ1-1	many	.	CASSLVGGNTEAFF	TGTGCCAGCAGTTTAGTCGGAGGGAACACTGAAGCTTTCTTT
TRBV29-1	TRBJ2-7	.	.	CSVAGVRSSYEQYF	TGCAGCGTTGCCGGGGTCAGGAGCTCCTACGAGCAGTACTTC